One sample yielded the 5 T cell receptor beta chains listed below, sequenced in a study of blood T cell repertoires in COVID-19. The data were produced by immunoSEQ multiplex PCR, yet TCRdb's version contains in-frame clones alone and is incomplete. The table lists roughly 70,000 clones, roughly 80% of them singletons, with roughly 20% in the top ten. Sequencing was done on a sample of peripheral blood. The receptors derive from a man aged 65-85 years who had recovered from COVID-19.

This chain uses TRBV5-8 with TRBJ2-4, with 9 bases fitting TRBD1. Germline values: CDR1 SGHTS, CDR2 YDEGEE. V lost 4 bases to trimming and J lost 9 bases; unmatched junction nucleotides: 5. The CDR3 loop spans 13 amino acids. The CDR3 nucleotides are TGTGCCAGCAGCCGGGACAGGGATAGCATTCAGTACTTC. Protein product: CASSRDRDSIQYF.

The genes are TRBV24-1 and TRBJ1-2; D ambiguous. The V end was cut by 4 bases, the J end by 8 bases, with 16 bases between. Germline V gene lookup returns CDR1 KGHDR and CDR2 SFDVKD. The CDR3 has 14 residues. CDR3: CATSDRDYFSGYTF. For the CDR3, the DNA is TGTGCCACCAGTGACCGGGATTATTTCTCAGGCTACACCTTC.

A few counts support this clone. The V and J genes are TRBV19 and TRBJ1-6; TRBD1 agrees at 9 bases. The V gene end was trimmed by 8 bases and the J gene end by 8 bases; junction bases not matched to a gene: 10. In germline, CDR1 is LNHDA, CDR2 SQIVND (reference sequence). The CDR3 length is 15 residues. In DNA form, the CDR3 reads TGTGCCAGTTTACCCCGGACAGGGGAGGATTCACCCCTCCACTTT. Translating gives CASLPRTGEDSPLHF.

The V gene is TRBV30, the J gene TRBJ1-6; D not certain. Germline V gives CDR1 GTSNPN, CDR2 SVGIG (reference sequence). This CDR3 region has 13 residues. V lost 2 bases and J 10 bases, leaving 12 bases between the germline ends. In DNA form, the CDR3 reads TGTGCCTGGAGTCCATACGAGGCGTCACCCCTCCACTTT. Encoded protein: CAWSPYEASPLHF.

This clone was seen a few times. V gene TRBV7-8 combines with J gene TRBJ1-1; D remains unclear. Germline V CDR1 and CDR2: SGHVS, FQNEAQ. This CDR3 contains 13 residues. Trimming cost V 2 bases and J 3 bases, with 7 bases left between them. CDR3 sequence: CASSLMEDTEAFF. For the CDR3, the DNA is TGTGCCAGCAGCTTAATGGAGGACACTGAAGCTTTCTTT.